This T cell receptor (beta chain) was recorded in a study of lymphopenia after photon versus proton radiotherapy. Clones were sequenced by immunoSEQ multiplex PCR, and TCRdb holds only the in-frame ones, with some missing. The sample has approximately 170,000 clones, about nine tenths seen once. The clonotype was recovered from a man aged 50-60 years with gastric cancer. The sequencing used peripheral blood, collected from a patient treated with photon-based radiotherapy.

The CDR3 nucleotides read TGTGCCAGCAGTAAACAGGGGCGGGCTGAGCAGTTCTTC. Translation: CASSKQGRAEQFF. The chain carries TRBV2 and TRBJ2-1; 7 positions match TRBD1. CDR3 length: 13 residues. Looked up from germline, CDR1 is SNHLY and CDR2 is FYNNEI. Trimming took 5 bases from V and 9 from J; bases not matched to a gene: 7.